These 29 T cell receptor beta chains share one sample of origin, sequenced in a study of HIV-infected patients and healthy controls. No cell fractionation was done, so the repertoire covers all unsorted peripheral blood T cells. About 450 ng RNA was reverse transcribed with alpha and beta constant-region primers. Alpha and beta chain libraries were made separately by chain-specific third strand synthesis with multiplexing indices. TCRdb used MiXCR to reprocess the 5' RACE reads, holding one entry per CDR3 protein. This table holds 8,000 to 10,000 distinct CDR3 sequences, approximately 7% found once. The source was blood, collected before antiretroviral therapy. Receptors were obtained from an adult with HIV infection.

This chain connects TRBV19 to TRBJ2-3; tentative D call: TRBD2 (6 bases). CDR3 length equals 17 residues. The germline CDR1 and CDR2 sequences are LNHDA and SQIVND (reference sequence). Trimming cost V 1 base and J 9 bases, with 23 bases left between them. This chain's CDR3 is CASSIASGPPGIDTQYF. The CDR3, as DNA: TGTGCCAGTAGTATAGCGAGCGGGCCCCCTGGAATTGACACGCAGTATTTT.

This clonotype came up many times. The chain links TRBV2 to TRBJ1-5, with D uncertain. Between the trimmed V and J ends, which lost 6 bases and 3 bases, there was a span of 9 bases. Germline CDR1 is SNHLY and CDR2 is FYNNEI. The CDR3 has 13 amino acids. As DNA, the CDR3 is TGTGCCAGCAGGGGTGGAGTCAATCAGCCCCAGCATTTT. It yields the protein CASRGGVNQPQHF.

This clonotype was counted only a few times. V and J are TRBV18 and TRBJ2-1; 9 bases match TRBD1. Looked up from germline, CDR1 is KGHSH and CDR2 is LQKENI. Trimming took 6 bases from V and 1 from J; bases not matched to a gene: 7. CDR3 length: 16 residues. The CDR3 here is CASSTGTGKSYNEQFF. CDR3 coding DNA: TGTGCCAGCTCGACCGGGACAGGGAAATCCTACAATGAGCAGTTCTTC. Supplemented by reference TRBV18 and TRBJ2-1, the full variable domain reads NAGVMQNPRHLVRRRGQEARLRCSPMKGHSHVYWYRQLPEEGLKFMVYLQKENIIDESGMPKERFSAEFPKEGPSILRIQQVVRGDSAAYFCASSTGTGKSYNEQFFGPGTRLTVL.

The chain combines TRBV4-2 with TRBJ2-1, with D hard to call. The CDR3 consists of 15 residues. Trimming took off 0 bases at V and 8 bases at J, with 14 bases between the two ends. CDR1 is LGHNA, CDR2 YNFKEQ, per germline. CDR3 DNA sequence: TGTGCCAGCAGCCAAGAAACTACCTCGGGCCATGAGCAGTTCTTC. Translated, it gives CASSQETTSGHEQFF.

This clonotype was picked up a small number of times. The chain couples TRBV6-5 to TRBJ2-7; the match to TRBD1 covers 7 bases. Germline CDR1 is MNHEY and CDR2 is SVGAGI. V trimming: 5 bases; J trimming: 6 bases; junction bases outside the gene matches: 7. This CDR3 is 13 amino acids long. CDR3 sequence (DNA): TGTGCCAGCAGTAATGGACAGGCGGTCGAGCAGTACTTC. Residues: CASSNGQAVEQYF.

There are many counts of this clonotype. The rearrangement joins TRBV27 to TRBJ2-1, with a tentative D call TRBD1 (5 bases). V lost 4 bases to trimming and J lost 5 bases, with 15 bases between them. This CDR3 is built from 15 residues. Germline loops: CDR1 MNHEY, CDR2 SMNVEV (reference sequence). The CDR3 sequence: CASSWARWGDNEQFF. The CDR3 DNA sequence: TGTGCCAGCAGTTGGGCAAGGTGGGGCGACAATGAGCAGTTCTTC.

This chain links TRBV2 with TRBJ2-3, with TRBD2 identical over 12 bases. The CDR3 is 19 amino acids. Germline loops: CDR1 SNHLY, CDR2 FYNNEI. With V trimmed by 2 bases and J by 4 bases, 13 bases remained unmatched. The CDR3 DNA reads TGTGCCAGCAGTGAACGGCTAGCGGGGGGGCCAAGCACGGCAGATACGCAGTATTTT. It specifies CASSERLAGGPSTADTQYF.

This clonotype occurred many times. The chain joins TRBV12-3 or TRBV12-4 to TRBJ1-3, with a tentative D call TRBD1 (6 bases). The V gene lost 1 base and the J gene lost 5 bases, with 15 bases spanning the gap. CDR3 length: 16 amino acids. CDR3 in amino acids: CASSLGGRSPRNTIYF. The CDR3, as DNA: TGTGCCAGCAGTTTAGGGGGGCGATCTCCGAGAAACACCATATATTTT.

This clonotype was seen many times. The J gene is TRBJ1-1, the V gene TRBV20-1; 9 bases align to TRBD1. CDR1 and CDR2 (germline): DFQATT, SNEGSKA (reference sequence). The CDR3 extends over 14 amino acids. With V trimmed by 2 bases and J by 5 bases, 6 bases remained unmatched. CDR3 protein: CSARFRTGETEAFF. The CDR3 DNA sequence: TGCAGTGCTAGATTTAGGACAGGGGAGACTGAAGCTTTCTTT.

This clonotype occurred many times. This sequence joins TRBV5-1 and TRBJ1-1, with a possible D match to TRBD1 (5 bases). The germline V gene encodes CDR1 SGHRS and CDR2 YFSETQ. CDR3 length: 12 residues. Trimming left V 7 bases short and J 3 bases short, with 10 bases between. CDR3 amino acids: CASGMGDTEAFF. CDR3 DNA sequence: TGCGCCAGCGGGATGGGGGACACTGAAGCTTTCTTT.

This clonotype was seen repeatedly, ten times or more. V usage is TRBV5-1 and J usage is TRBJ2-7; tentatively, D is TRBD1 or TRBD2 (6 bases each). V lost 2 bases, J lost 3 bases, and 9 bases lay in between. Germline V gene data show CDR1 as SGHRS and CDR2 as YFSETQ. This CDR3 has 13 amino acids. The CDR3 DNA is TGCGCCAGCAGCTTAAGGGGGGACTACGAGCAGTACTTC. It yields the protein CASSLRGDYEQYF. Full variable domain (remainder filled in from reference TRBV5-1 and TRBJ2-7): KAGVTQTPRYLIKTRGQQVTLSCSPISGHRSVSWYQQTPGQGLQFLFEYFSETQRNKGNFPGRFSGRQFSNSRSEMNVSTLELGDSALYLCASSLRGDYEQYFGPGTRLTVT.

This clonotype was observed at least ten times. The chain couples TRBV7-2 to TRBJ2-1; D gene unclear. Germline values: CDR1 SGHTA, CDR2 FQGNSA. This CDR3 region has 13 residues. The germline V and J ends were trimmed by 1 base and 10 bases, with 11 bases remaining between them. CDR3 bases: TGTGCCAGCAGCTTAGAGGCGGAACTAGAGCAGTTCTTC. Its protein product is CASSLEAELEQFF. The full variable domain, rest sourced from reference TRBV7-2 and TRBJ2-1, is GAGVSQSPSNKVTEKGKDVELRCDPISGHTALYWYRQSLGQGLEFLIYFQGNSAPDKSGLPSDRFSAERTGGSVSTLTIQRTQQEDSAVYLCASSLEAELEQFFGPGTRLTVL.

This clonotype was picked up many times. The rearrangement uses TRBV28 and TRBJ2-7; D is undetermined. CDR1 MDHEN and CDR2 SYDVKM come from the germline V gene. Trimming pared 7 bases from V and 3 bases from J, leaving 7 bases between. The CDR3 sequence is 11 residues long. This CDR3 reads CASIPYYEQYF. DNA for the CDR3: TGTGCCAGCATCCCTTACTACGAGCAGTACTTC.

In this sample, this clonotype turned up many times. The gene calls are TRBV5-1 and TRBJ2-1; TRBD2 agrees at 7 bases. CDR1 and CDR2 (germline): SGHRS, YFSETQ. The CDR3 spans 15 residues. V dropped 0 bases and J dropped 2; count of bases not matched to a gene: 2. The CDR3 sequence: CASSLGLAAYNEQFF. CDR3 in DNA: TGCGCCAGCAGCTTGGGACTAGCCGCCTACAATGAGCAGTTCTTC.

This clonotype was recorded many times. The chain has TRBV6-5 and TRBJ2-7, with TRBD1 matching 11 bases. Per the germline V gene, CDR1 is MNHEY and CDR2 is SVGAGI. This CDR3 region has 16 residues. The J segment lost 0 bases and the V segment lost 5 bases, leaving 6 bases of the junction unmatched. In DNA, the CDR3 is TGTGCCAGCAGTCGGGGACAGGGGGTCCGCTCCTACGAGCAGTACTTC. This codes for CASSRGQGVRSYEQYF.

V is TRBV7-9 and J is TRBJ1-4, with D possibly TRBD1 on 6 matching bases. This CDR3 has 13 residues. The ends were cut back, 5 bases at V and 6 bases at J, with 10 bases in the middle. The V gene's germline CDR1 is SEHNR and CDR2 FQNEAQ (reference sequence). The CDR3 coding sequence is TGTGCCAGCAGCGTGCGACAGGATGAAAAACTGTTTTTT. It specifies CASSVRQDEKLFF.

The chain is built from TRBV7-3 and TRBJ2-5, with unresolved D. V shed 0 bases and J shed 5 bases, with 7 bases lying between them. The CDR3 loop spans 13 amino acids. Germline values: CDR1 SGHTA, CDR2 FQGTGA. The CDR3 nucleotides read TGTGCCAGCAGCTTAACGGTGATGGAGACCCAGTACTTC. Protein: CASSLTVMETQYF.

This clonotype occurred many times. This sequence joins TRBV6-2 or TRBV6-3 and TRBJ2-3; TRBD1 matches 9 bases. The length of the CDR3 is 22 residues. CDR1 is MNHEY and CDR2 is SVGEGT in the germline V gene. With 0 bases clipped from V and 0 bases from J, the junction kept 19 bases outside the gene matches. The CDR3 coding sequence is TGTGCCAGCAGTTACTCGCTTACCCGATTAATTCGGACAGGGGATAGCACAGATACGCAGTATTTT. As protein: CASSYSLTRLIRTGDSTDTQYF.

For this clonotype: This clone may be a read error of a much larger clone one base away. The gene calls are TRBV12-3 or TRBV12-4 and TRBJ2-5, with 8 nucleotides matching TRBD2. The V segment lost 5 bases and the J segment 3 bases; nucleotides outside the gene matches: 2. The CDR3 covers 13 residues. The DNA of the CDR3 is TGTGCCAGCAGTCCGGGGGGGGAAGAGACCCAGTACTTC. Translation: CASSPGGEETQYF.

This clonotype was picked up many times. The chain is built from TRBV2 and TRBJ1-1; D not certain. In germline, CDR1 is SNHLY, CDR2 FYNNEI. The CDR3 runs 13 residues. Trimming pared 2 bases from V and 2 bases from J, leaving 6 bases between. The CDR3 DNA is TGTGCCAGCAGTGAACAGGTTAACACTGAAGCTTTCTTT. Protein sequence: CASSEQVNTEAFF.

This clonotype was seen repeatedly, ten times or more. This chain links TRBV7-8 with TRBJ2-3; the D call may be TRBD1 or TRBD2 (6 bases each). CDR3 length: 16 residues. Looked up from germline, CDR1 is SGHVS and CDR2 is FQNEAQ. With 6 bases removed from V and 2 bases from J, the gap between germline ends came to 18 bases. The chain's CDR3 is CASRQIPRGHTDTQYF. The CDR3 DNA follows: TGTGCCAGCAGGCAAATCCCCCGGGGGCACACAGATACGCAGTATTTT.

This clonotype was picked up many times. The genes are TRBV27 and TRBJ2-7; D may correspond to TRBD1 or TRBD2 (6 bases each). Germline CDR1 reads MNHEY; CDR2 reads SMNVEV (reference sequence). There are 14 residues in the CDR3. V shed 4 bases and J shed 3 bases, with 13 bases lying between them. Here the CDR3 reads CASSWGAGNYEQYF. CDR3 sequence (DNA): TGTGCCAGCAGTTGGGGGGCAGGGAACTACGAGCAGTACTTC.

This clonotype was counted between two and nine times. The chain joins TRBV12-3 or TRBV12-4 to TRBJ1-1, with D unresolved. The length of the CDR3 is 14 residues. Trimming cost V 3 bases and J 4 bases, with 12 bases left between them. The CDR3 nucleotides read TGTGCCAGCAGTTTCGTGGGAGCGGTCACTGAAGCTTTCTTT. Amino acid sequence: CASSFVGAVTEAFF.

This clonotype has more than one count but fewer than ten. The J gene is TRBJ1-1, the V gene TRBV11-3; TRBD1 might be the D (5 bases). This CDR3 comprises 13 residues. The germline V gene encodes CDR1 SGHNT and CDR2 YENEEA. Trimming removed 0 bases at V and 10 bases at J, with 12 bases between. In DNA form, the CDR3 reads TGTGCCAGCAGCTTAGATCCGGGGCAGGCAGCTTTCTTT. It codes for CASSLDPGQAAFF.

The rearrangement links TRBV6-2 or TRBV6-3 to TRBJ1-5, with TRBD1 matching 8 bases. The CDR3 sequence is 18 residues long. V dropped 0 bases and J dropped 0; count of bases not matched to a gene: 7. Germline CDR1 reads MNHEY; CDR2 reads SVGEGT. The CDR3: CASSYSTGVIYSNQPQHF. CDR3 sequence (DNA): TGTGCCAGCAGTTACTCGACAGGGGTCATCTATAGCAATCAGCCCCAGCATTTT.

This clonotype was seen repeatedly, ten times or more. The V and J genes are TRBV7-2 and TRBJ2-5; weak D call: TRBD2 (6 bases). Germline V gives CDR1 SGHTA, CDR2 FQGNSA. There are 14 residues in the CDR3. The germline V and J ends were trimmed by 5 bases and 3 bases, with 13 bases remaining between them. The CDR3 here is CASSRGGIEETQYF. The DNA for the CDR3 is TGTGCCAGCAGCCGTGGGGGGATTGAAGAGACCCAGTACTTC.

The gene calls are TRBV6-1 and TRBJ2-5; D might be TRBD2 (6 bases). Per germline, CDR1 MNHNS and CDR2 SASEGT. The CDR3 totals 14 residues. V lost 0 bases to trimming and J lost 14 bases, with 19 bases between them. CDR3 loop: CASSEAGGAGTRYF. The CDR3 DNA reads as TGTGCCAGCAGTGAAGCGGGCGGCGCGGGGACCCGATACTTC.

This clonotype was seen many times. This chain connects TRBV6-5 to TRBJ1-5; tentatively, D is TRBD1 (6 bases). Trimming stripped 5 bases from V and 1 base from J, with 12 bases between. The germline CDR1 and CDR2 sequences are MNHEY and SVGAGI. The length of the CDR3 is 15 residues. DNA of the CDR3: TGTGCCAGCAGTCGTAACAGGGAAAGCAATCAGCCCCAGCATTTT. Translated: CASSRNRESNQPQHF.

In its sample, this clonotype was seen many times. The chain is built from TRBV20-1 and TRBJ2-5; 12 bases match TRBD2. The CDR3 has 18 residues. After removal of 0 bases from V and 4 bases from J, the junction contained 12 bases not matched to a gene. Germline loops: CDR1 DFQATT, CDR2 SNEGSKA (reference sequence). CDR3 in amino acids: CSARDWASGGAVGETQYF. DNA of the CDR3: TGCAGTGCTAGAGATTGGGCTAGCGGGGGGGCCGTAGGAGAGACCCAGTACTTC.